The sequence of this TCR beta chain was determined in a study of beta chain features in type 1 diabetes. Across the whole study: Patient and healthy donor groups were alike in age, gender and cell yields. Study-level results: Naive, central memory and Treg TCRB repertoires appeared more alike in patients than in healthy donors. All four CD4+ subsets of Type 1 diabetes patients contained TCRB CDR3s that were moderately but significantly shorter. Resolution of whether HLA type affects TCRB rearrangement was not achieved here.

To note about this clone: The target antigen is unknown.

Reverse transcribing all isolated RNA meant expressed TCRB transcripts were sequenced. Sequenced by immunoSEQ multiplex PCR; TCRdb stores in-frame clones only, minus some. The sample shows roughly 700,000 clones, roughly 13% of them seen only once. CDR1 and CDR2 from the germline V gene are MNHEY and SVGAGI. The CDR3 totals 15 residues. V lost 5 bases and J lost 6, with 16 bases in between. This chain connects TRBV6-5 to TRBJ1-4; possibly TRBD1 for D (5 bases). The sequence came from a man aged 18 to 29 with type 1 diabetes. The sample comprised naive CD4+ T cells from blood. DNA for the CDR3: TGTGCCAGCAGTACCCGGGCCCCGGGGGATGAAAAACTGTTTTTT. It is translated as CASSTRAPGDEKLFF.